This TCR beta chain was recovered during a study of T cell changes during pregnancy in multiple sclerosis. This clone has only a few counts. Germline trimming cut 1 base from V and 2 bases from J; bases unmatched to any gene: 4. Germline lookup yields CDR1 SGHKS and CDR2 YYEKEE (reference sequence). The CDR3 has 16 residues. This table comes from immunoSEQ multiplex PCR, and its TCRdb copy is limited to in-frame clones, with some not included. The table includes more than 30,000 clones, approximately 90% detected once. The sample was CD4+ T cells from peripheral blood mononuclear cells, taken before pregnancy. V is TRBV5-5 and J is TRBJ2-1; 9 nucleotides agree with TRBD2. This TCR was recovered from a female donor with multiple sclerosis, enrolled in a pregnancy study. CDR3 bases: TGTGCCAGCAGCTTGTTGGCTAGCGGGGCCTACAATGAGCAGTTCTTC. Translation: CASSLLASGAYNEQFF.